Presented here are 7 T cell receptor beta chains from one specimen sequenced in a study of cytomegalovirus exposure and HLA in healthy donors. Measured with immunoSEQ multiplex PCR; TCRdb has only the in-frame clones, and not every one. The repertoire holds about 120,000 clones, with roughly 90% as singletons. What was sequenced was PBMCs. The receptor set was obtained from a young woman in good health and CMV-seronegative.

The chain uses TRBV27 and TRBJ2-7; 7 bases align to TRBD2. The J segment lost 0 bases and the V segment lost 2 bases, leaving 7 bases of the junction unmatched. From germline, CDR1 is MNHEY and CDR2 SMNVEV (reference sequence). The CDR3 runs to 16 residues. CDR3 sequence (DNA): TGTGCCAGCAGTTTAGCCCCCTCGGGGGGCTCCTACGAGCAGTACTTC. It is translated as CASSLAPSGGSYEQYF.

CDR3 residues: CASGQRYGYTF. CDR3 bases: TGTGCCAGCGGTCAGCGGTATGGCTACACCTTC. The chain couples TRBV28 to TRBJ1-2; D call uncertain. The CDR3 length is 11 residues. The ends were cut back, 8 bases at V and 5 bases at J, with 9 bases in the middle. CDR1 is MDHEN, CDR2 SYDVKM, per germline.

The V gene is TRBV25-1, the J gene TRBJ1-6, with 7 bases aligning to TRBD1. V trimming: 2 bases; J trimming: 8 bases; junction bases outside the gene matches: 6. This CDR3 region has 15 residues. The germline CDR1 and CDR2 sequences are MGHDK and SYGVNS. The CDR3 reads CASSETAGGYSPLHF. CDR3 nucleotides: TGTGCCAGCAGTGAAACGGCAGGGGGATATTCACCCCTCCACTTT.

On this clone itself: Mismatch with germline at one junction end may stem from a read error. The V gene is TRBV7-7, the J gene TRBJ2-1, with TRBD2 identical over 8 bases. CDR1 and CDR2 from the germline V gene are SSHAT and FNYEAQ (reference sequence). The CDR3 is 16 residues long. In DNA form, the CDR3 reads TGTGCTAGCAGCCCAATTCTAGCGGGCGTCTACAATGAGCAGTTCTTC. This gives the protein CASSPILAGVYNEQFF.

V and J are TRBV5-5 and TRBJ1-5; 9 bases align to TRBD1. Losses at the gene ends were 0 bases for V and 4 bases for J; bases not matched to a gene: 5. This CDR3 contains 16 residues. Germline CDR1 SGHKS, CDR2 YYEKEE (reference sequence). The CDR3 DNA sequence: TGTGCCAGCAGCTTGGCGGGACAGGGCGGGAATCAGCCCCAGCATTTT. Residues: CASSLAGQGGNQPQHF. Full variable domain (outside the CDR3, taken from reference TRBV5-5 and TRBJ1-5): DAGVTQSPTHLIKTRGQQVTLRCSPISGHKSVSWYQQVLGQGPQFIFQYYEKEERGRGNFPDRFSARQFPNYSSELNVNALLLGDSALYLCASSLAGQGGNQPQHFGDGTRLSIL.

The chain recombines TRBV11-2 with TRBJ1-2; tentative D call: TRBD1 (6 bases). Germline CDR1 SGHAT, CDR2 FQNNGV. The CDR3 is 15 residues long. Trimming took 3 bases from V and 7 from J, leaving 18 bases between them. DNA for the CDR3: TGTGCCAGCAGCTTCGGACAGTGGGACCAGGGTGGCTACACCTTC. Translating it yields CASSFGQWDQGGYTF.

This clone was detected once. The rearrangement links TRBV19 to TRBJ1-5; no firm D call. Germline loops: CDR1 LNHDA, CDR2 SQIVND (reference sequence). Deletions cut 3 bases from V and 0 bases from J, with 6 bases between. This CDR3 spans 14 amino acids. The CDR3 region is CASSIADSNQPQHF. CDR3 sequence (DNA): TGTGCCAGTAGTATTGCGGATAGCAATCAGCCCCAGCATTTT.